This T cell receptor beta chain was identified during a study of identical twins. Germline lookup yields CDR1 SGHRS and CDR2 YFSETQ. This CDR3 has 15 residues. J gave up 2 bases and V 4 bases, and 4 bases lay outside the gene matches. Findings and limits, study-wide: Compared with unrelated sharing, twin-shared out-of-frame alpha sequences had more low-probability sequences. Out-of-frame beta sequences exhibited a weaker degree of excess twin sharing. Findings depended on cross-sectional statistics rather than tracking the same donors.

With respect to this clonotype: Its cognate antigen is unknown.

Carrying unique molecular identifiers, the cDNA also gained a universal primer site through template switching. TCRdb analysed the 5' RACE reads with MiXCR anew, one entry per CDR3 protein. The repertoire consists of more than 400,000 distinct CDR3 sequences, with nearly 15% occurring once and the leading ten covering 0.44%. These data also featured in a second study, about yellow fever vaccine responses in identical twins.

Sequencing used CD4+ T cells sorted from blood. This rearrangement joins TRBV5-1 to TRBJ2-1; 9 nucleotides line up with TRBD1. This receptor was taken from a woman in her late teens or twenties in good health. CDR3 amino acids: CASSKGQGTYNEQFF. CDR3 sequence (DNA): TGCGCCAGCAGCAAGGGACAGGGCACCTACAATGAGCAGTTCTTC.